This is a list of T cell receptor beta chains from one sample in a study of blood T cell repertoires in COVID-19. TCRdb's table, derived via immunoSEQ multiplex PCR, lists solely in-frame clones and lacks some. The data contain about 75,000 clones, about 87% of them singletons. The sequencing sample was made of peripheral blood. All receptors come from a woman aged 45-65 years with acute or convalescent COVID-19. Both conserved end residues are part of each CDR3. Fields, in order: J gene, clone size, V gene, D gene, CDR3 protein, CDR3 DNA. D genes are given only for firm matches. A clone size is listed for some rows: how often the clone was seen (once, few, many), or a class if it is expanded.

j_gene: TRBJ1-4; abundance: -; v_gene: TRBV19; d_gene: TRBD1; CDR3aa: CASSPQGATNEKLFF; CDR3nt: TGTGCCAGTAGTCCCCAGGGGGCAACTAATGAAAAACTGTTTTTT
j_gene: TRBJ1-5; abundance: -; v_gene: TRBV2; d_gene: -; CDR3aa: CASAGQPNQPQHF; CDR3nt: TGTGCGAGCGCAGGGCAGCCAAATCAGCCCCAGCATTTT
j_gene: TRBJ1-3; abundance: -; v_gene: TRBV28; d_gene: -; CDR3aa: CASSFGSFGGNTIYF; CDR3nt: TGTGCCAGCAGTTTTGGAAGCTTCGGGGGAAACACCATATATTTT
j_gene: TRBJ2-1; abundance: -; v_gene: TRBV19; d_gene: -; CDR3aa: CASSIRSATNEQFF; CDR3nt: TGTGCCAGTAGTATACGATCGGCGACTAATGAGCAGTTCTTC
j_gene: TRBJ2-6; abundance: -; v_gene: TRBV7-8; d_gene: -; CDR3aa: CASSNSLRGTGANVLTF; CDR3nt: TGTGCCAGCAGCAATTCCCTTAGGGGAACTGGGGCCAACGTCCTGACTTTC
j_gene: TRBJ2-7; abundance: -; v_gene: TRBV27; d_gene: TRBD2; CDR3aa: CASSSQAGIPYEQYF; CDR3nt: TGTGCCAGCAGTTCTCAAGCGGGAATCCCCTACGAGCAGTACTTC
j_gene: TRBJ2-7; abundance: -; v_gene: TRBV2; d_gene: -; CDR3aa: CASSERQAFYEQYF; CDR3nt: TGTGCCAGCAGCGAAAGACAGGCGTTCTACGAGCAGTACTTC
j_gene: TRBJ2-7; abundance: -; v_gene: TRBV5-4; d_gene: -; CDR3aa: CASSLAGSYEQYF; CDR3nt: TGTGCCAGCAGCTTGGCCGGGTCCTACGAGCAGTACTTC
j_gene: TRBJ2-6; abundance: -; v_gene: TRBV29-1; d_gene: -; CDR3aa: CSVGQGPGANVLTF; CDR3nt: TGCAGCGTTGGTCAGGGGCCTGGGGCCAACGTCCTGACTTTC
j_gene: TRBJ2-1; abundance: many; v_gene: TRBV9; d_gene: -; CDR3aa: CASSVGTVNEQFF; CDR3nt: TGTGCCAGCAGCGTAGGTACTGTCAATGAGCAGTTCTTC
j_gene: TRBJ1-5; abundance: -; v_gene: TRBV27; d_gene: TRBD1; CDR3aa: CASSSQSQGNQPQHF; CDR3nt: TGTGCCAGCAGTTCCCAATCACAGGGGAATCAGCCCCAGCATTTT
j_gene: TRBJ1-5; abundance: -; v_gene: TRBV28; d_gene: -; CDR3aa: CASSLTGSLFQPQHF; CDR3nt: TGTGCCAGCAGTTTAACGGGGAGCTTGTTTCAGCCCCAGCATTTT
j_gene: TRBJ2-2; abundance: -; v_gene: TRBV18; d_gene: TRBD1; CDR3aa: CASSPWTGLNTGELFF; CDR3nt: TGTGCCAGCTCACCCTGGACAGGGCTGAACACCGGGGAGCTGTTTTTT
j_gene: TRBJ1-6; abundance: once; v_gene: TRBV2; d_gene: -; CDR3aa: CASSMLSGLGNSPLHF; CDR3nt: TGTGCCAGCAGTATGCTCTCAGGGCTTGGTAATTCACCCCTCCACTTT
j_gene: TRBJ2-1; abundance: once; v_gene: TRBV7-9; d_gene: -; CDR3aa: CASSPLRNEQFF; CDR3nt: TGTGCCAGCAGCCCCCTTAGAAATGAGCAGTTCTTC
j_gene: TRBJ1-2; abundance: -; v_gene: TRBV6-2/TRBV6-3; d_gene: -; CDR3aa: CASSYSAYGYTF; CDR3nt: TGTGCCAGCAGTTACTCGGCTTATGGCTACACCTTC
j_gene: TRBJ1-4; abundance: -; v_gene: TRBV28; d_gene: -; CDR3aa: CASSAGELFF; CDR3nt: TGTGCCAGCAGTGCAGGGGAACTGTTTTTT
j_gene: TRBJ2-5; abundance: -; v_gene: TRBV7-7; d_gene: TRBD1; CDR3aa: CASSLTGQQETQYF; CDR3nt: TGTGCTAGCAGCTTAACGGGACAGCAAGAGACCCAGTACTTC
j_gene: TRBJ2-7; abundance: few; v_gene: TRBV14; d_gene: -; CDR3aa: CASSPINLRDTVREQYF; CDR3nt: TGTGCCAGCTCGCCCATAAACCTCCGGGACACTGTACGGGAGCAGTACTTC
j_gene: TRBJ1-4; abundance: -; v_gene: TRBV7-2; d_gene: -; CDR3aa: CASSSGGGRRTNEKLFF; CDR3nt: TGTGCCAGCAGCTCGGGAGGGGGGAGGAGGACTAATGAAAAACTGTTTTTT
j_gene: TRBJ2-2; abundance: -; v_gene: TRBV10-2; d_gene: TRBD2; CDR3aa: CASSVGGAGTGELFF; CDR3nt: TGCGCCAGCAGTGTGGGAGGGGCGGGCACCGGGGAGCTGTTTTTT
j_gene: TRBJ1-2; abundance: -; v_gene: TRBV5-6; d_gene: -; CDR3aa: CASSFLNYGYTF; CDR3nt: TGTGCCAGCAGCTTCCTTAACTATGGCTACACCTTC
j_gene: TRBJ2-1; abundance: once; v_gene: TRBV18; d_gene: TRBD2; CDR3aa: CASSPYSSGGSYNEQFF; CDR3nt: TGTGCCAGCTCACCCTATTCGAGCGGGGGGTCCTACAATGAGCAGTTCTTC
j_gene: TRBJ1-5; abundance: -; v_gene: TRBV2; d_gene: -; CDR3aa: CASSRLNSNQPQHF; CDR3nt: TGTGCCAGCAGTAGACTAAATAGCAATCAGCCCCAGCATTTT
j_gene: TRBJ2-3; abundance: -; v_gene: TRBV28; d_gene: TRBD2; CDR3aa: CASSASRLAGTDTQYF; CDR3nt: TGTGCCAGCAGTGCCAGTAGACTAGCGGGCACAGATACGCAGTATTTT
j_gene: TRBJ1-3; abundance: -; v_gene: TRBV5-1; d_gene: -; CDR3aa: CASSLASGGNTIYF; CDR3nt: TGCGCCAGCAGCTTGGCTTCAGGGGGAAACACCATATATTTT
j_gene: TRBJ1-5; abundance: once; v_gene: TRBV13; d_gene: -; CDR3aa: CASSKGLRNQPQHF; CDR3nt: TGTGCCAGCAGTAAGGGGCTACGCAATCAGCCCCAGCATTTT
j_gene: TRBJ2-7; abundance: -; v_gene: TRBV27; d_gene: -; CDR3aa: CASSSPTRGSSYEQYF; CDR3nt: TGTGCCAGCAGTTCCCCCACGAGGGGGAGCTCCTACGAGCAGTACTTC
j_gene: TRBJ1-6; abundance: -; v_gene: TRBV7-2; d_gene: -; CDR3aa: CASSLGGGNSPLHF; CDR3nt: TGTGCCAGCAGCTTAGGAGGAGGGAATTCACCCCTCCACTTT
j_gene: TRBJ2-7; abundance: -; v_gene: TRBV29-1; d_gene: TRBD2; CDR3aa: CSVLSGGPNEQYF; CDR3nt: TGCAGCGTTCTCAGCGGGGGCCCTAACGAGCAGTACTTC
j_gene: TRBJ1-5; abundance: -; v_gene: TRBV2; d_gene: -; CDR3aa: CASSESGSSNQPQHF; CDR3nt: TGTGCCAGCAGTGAATCTGGCTCGAGCAATCAGCCCCAGCATTTT
j_gene: TRBJ1-5; abundance: -; v_gene: TRBV6-5; d_gene: -; CDR3aa: CASSYRDNQPQHF; CDR3nt: TGTGCCAGCAGTTACCGAGACAATCAGCCCCAGCATTTT
j_gene: TRBJ1-5; abundance: -; v_gene: TRBV28; d_gene: -; CDR3aa: CASTLLGGDSNQPQHF; CDR3nt: TGTGCCAGCACCCTGTTGGGGGGAGATAGCAATCAGCCCCAGCATTTT
j_gene: TRBJ1-1; abundance: -; v_gene: TRBV7-3; d_gene: -; CDR3aa: CASSLYPSRANTEAFF; CDR3nt: TGTGCCAGCAGCTTATATCCGTCCAGGGCGAACACTGAAGCTTTCTTT
j_gene: TRBJ2-2; abundance: -; v_gene: TRBV9; d_gene: TRBD1; CDR3aa: CASSLTGTNGELFF; CDR3nt: TGTGCCAGCAGCTTGACAGGGACAAACGGGGAGCTGTTTTTT
j_gene: TRBJ2-1; abundance: -; v_gene: TRBV30; d_gene: TRBD2; CDR3aa: CAWIPLAGGYNEQFF; CDR3nt: TGTGCCTGGATTCCCCTAGCGGGGGGCTACAATGAGCAGTTCTTC
j_gene: TRBJ1-5; abundance: few; v_gene: TRBV3-1/TRBV3-2; d_gene: -; CDR3aa: CASSQDSRQPQHF; CDR3nt: TGTGCCAGCAGCCAAGATTCGCGACAGCCCCAGCATTTT
j_gene: TRBJ1-2; abundance: -; v_gene: TRBV28; d_gene: -; CDR3aa: CASSFFRGDRGYTF; CDR3nt: TGTGCCAGCAGTTTCTTCCGGGGAGATCGGGGCTACACCTTC
j_gene: TRBJ2-3; abundance: -; v_gene: TRBV20-1; d_gene: -; CDR3aa: CSAREGDTQYF; CDR3nt: TGCAGTGCCCGAGAGGGAGATACGCAGTATTTT
j_gene: TRBJ2-7; abundance: -; v_gene: TRBV15; d_gene: -; CDR3aa: CATSILKGSYEQYF; CDR3nt: TGTGCCACCAGCATACTGAAGGGGTCCTACGAGCAGTACTTC
j_gene: TRBJ2-7; abundance: -; v_gene: TRBV6-2/TRBV6-3; d_gene: TRBD2; CDR3aa: CASSYGTSGRAYEQYF; CDR3nt: TGTGCCAGCAGTTATGGGACTAGCGGGAGGGCCTACGAGCAGTACTTC
j_gene: TRBJ2-5; abundance: -; v_gene: TRBV30; d_gene: -; CDR3aa: CAWGLRTQYF; CDR3nt: TGTGCCTGGGGCCTTCGGACCCAGTACTTC
j_gene: TRBJ1-2; abundance: -; v_gene: TRBV5-5; d_gene: -; CDR3aa: CASSLGDRFLGYTF; CDR3nt: TGTGCCAGCAGCTTGGGAGACAGATTTCTTGGCTACACCTTC
j_gene: TRBJ2-5; abundance: once; v_gene: TRBV30; d_gene: TRBD2; CDR3aa: CASSGGLQETQYF; CDR3nt: TGTGCCTCTAGCGGGGGGCTTCAAGAGACCCAGTACTTC
j_gene: TRBJ1-5; abundance: -; v_gene: TRBV19; d_gene: -; CDR3aa: CASLERGYSNQPQHF; CDR3nt: TGTGCCAGTCTCGAAAGGGGCTATAGCAATCAGCCCCAGCATTTT
j_gene: TRBJ1-1; abundance: -; v_gene: TRBV10-3; d_gene: TRBD1; CDR3aa: CAIMGDRQGDEAFF; CDR3nt: TGTGCCATCATGGGGGACCGACAGGGCGACGAAGCTTTCTTT
j_gene: TRBJ1-6; abundance: -; v_gene: TRBV19; d_gene: -; CDR3aa: CASTLRGADSPLHF; CDR3nt: TGTGCCAGTACCCTCCGGGGGGCGGATTCACCCCTCCACTTT
j_gene: TRBJ1-2; abundance: -; v_gene: TRBV6-2/TRBV6-3; d_gene: -; CDR3aa: CASSHNNKENGYTF; CDR3nt: TGTGCCAGCAGCCACAATAATAAGGAGAATGGCTACACCTTC
j_gene: TRBJ1-1; abundance: -; v_gene: TRBV9; d_gene: TRBD1; CDR3aa: CASSDKPTGAPNTEAFF; CDR3nt: TGTGCCAGCAGCGACAAACCTACAGGGGCCCCTAACACTGAAGCTTTCTTT
j_gene: TRBJ2-1; abundance: -; v_gene: TRBV11-3; d_gene: TRBD1; CDR3aa: CASSQTGLIYNEQFF; CDR3nt: TGTGCCAGCAGCCAGACAGGGTTAATCTACAATGAGCAGTTCTTC
j_gene: TRBJ1-2; abundance: -; v_gene: TRBV7-9; d_gene: TRBD1; CDR3aa: CASSRGQETNYGYTF; CDR3nt: TGTGCCAGCAGCAGGGGACAGGAGACAAACTATGGCTACACCTTC
j_gene: TRBJ2-5; abundance: -; v_gene: TRBV3-1/TRBV3-2; d_gene: -; CDR3aa: CASSQGRTQYF; CDR3nt: TGTGCCAGCAGCCAAGGGAGGACCCAGTACTTC
j_gene: TRBJ1-4; abundance: -; v_gene: TRBV7-2; d_gene: -; CDR3aa: CASSQRGGTNEKLFF; CDR3nt: TGTGCCAGCAGCCAGAGGGGGGGAACTAATGAAAAACTGTTTTTT
j_gene: TRBJ2-2; abundance: -; v_gene: TRBV7-6; d_gene: TRBD2; CDR3aa: CASSSTTSGPTGELFF; CDR3nt: TGTGCCAGCAGCTCCACAACTAGCGGCCCCACCGGGGAGCTGTTTTTT